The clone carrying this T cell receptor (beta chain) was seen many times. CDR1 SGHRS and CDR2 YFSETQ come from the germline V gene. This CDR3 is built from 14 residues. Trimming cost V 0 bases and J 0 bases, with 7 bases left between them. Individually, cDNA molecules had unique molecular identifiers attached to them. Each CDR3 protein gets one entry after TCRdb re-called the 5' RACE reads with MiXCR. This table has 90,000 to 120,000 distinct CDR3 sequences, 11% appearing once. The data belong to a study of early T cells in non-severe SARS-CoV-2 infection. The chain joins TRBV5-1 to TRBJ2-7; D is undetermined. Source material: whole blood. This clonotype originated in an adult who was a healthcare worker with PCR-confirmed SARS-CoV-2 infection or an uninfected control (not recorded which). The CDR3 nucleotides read TGCGCCAGCAGCTTGGATAGGGACTCCTACGAGCAGTACTTC. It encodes CASSLDRDSYEQYF.